The 10 T cell receptor beta chains in this list originate from one sample, sequenced in a study of shared clonotypes between healthy human individuals. Profiling relied on immunoSEQ multiplex PCR, and the TCRdb table lists in-frame clones only, not all of them. In the table there are over 95,000 clones, more than 65% of which are singletons. Input material: memory CD8+ T cells sorted from blood. Subset reported: CD45RO+ cells pooled with CCR7-negative TemRA cells. Receptors were obtained from a woman in her thirties in good health.

This chain uses TRBV12-2 with TRBJ2-7; the D call in the table, TRBD2, was not verified against the DNA. TRBV12-2 is an annotated pseudogene. The CDR3 loop spans 12 amino acids. The CDR3 DNA follows: TGTGCAAGTCCCTCCCCTGTGTCCCCGCAGTACTTC. This encodes CASPSPVSPQYF.

The chain combines TRBV7-9 with TRBJ2-7; D is tentatively TRBD1 or TRBD2 (5 bases each). CDR3 size: 14 residues. The ends were cut back, 5 bases at V and 2 bases at J, with 13 bases in the middle. Germline V gene lookup returns CDR1 SEHNR and CDR2 FQNEAQ (reference sequence). In DNA, the CDR3 is TGTGCCAGCAGCCCCCGGGACCGAGCCTACGAGCAGTACTTC. Translation: CASSPRDRAYEQYF.

The gene calls are TRBV29-1 and TRBJ1-2; possible D gene TRBD1, 5 bases. Germline-derived CDR1 and CDR2 are SQVTM and ANQGSEA. The CDR3 has 13 residues. V was cut by 7 bases and J by 6 bases, with 18 bases left in between. The CDR3 is CSATSQTVNGYTF. Written as DNA, the CDR3 is TGCAGCGCGACCTCCCAGACAGTGAATGGCTACACCTTC.

The gene calls are TRBV9 and TRBJ2-1; maybe TRBD2 (5 bases). Trimming took off 0 bases at V and 3 bases at J, with 10 bases between the two ends. The germline V gene has CDR1 SGDLS and CDR2 YYNGEE. This CDR3 region has 15 residues. The CDR3 sequence: CASSVDSGRYNEQFF. CDR3 sequence (DNA): TGTGCCAGCAGCGTAGACAGCGGACGCTACAATGAGCAGTTCTTC.

This clone was counted a single time. The genes are TRBV27 and TRBJ2-7; D is undetermined. V lost 0 bases and J 3 bases, leaving 15 bases between the germline ends. CDR3 length: 16 residues. Germline V lookup: CDR1 MNHEY, CDR2 SMNVEV (reference sequence). The CDR3 DNA is TGTGCCAGCAGTTTATCGGGAAGGATCCCCTTCTACGAGCAGTACTTC. It yields the protein CASSLSGRIPFYEQYF.

This clone was found a few times. The chain carries TRBV7-6 and TRBJ2-1; D gene uncertain. CDR1 is SGHVS and CDR2 is FNYEAQ in the germline V gene. Trimming pared 1 base from V and 7 bases from J, leaving 14 bases between. CDR3 length: 15 amino acids. CDR3 coding DNA: TGTGCCAGCAGCTTAGATTCTCTCTCGGCAAATGAGCAGTTCTTC. It is translated as CASSLDSLSANEQFF.

This clone has a handful of counts. The chain couples TRBV11-1 to TRBJ2-7, with a possible D match to TRBD2 (6 bases). The CDR3 has 16 residues. Germline V lookup: CDR1 SGHAT, CDR2 FQDESV (reference sequence). V was shortened by 4 bases and J by 1 base, with 17 bases between the two germline ends. The CDR3 DNA follows: TGTGCCAGCAGCTCCGGGGGACTTACTTTTTCCTACGAGCAGTACTTC. Amino acid sequence: CASSSGGLTFSYEQYF.

The genes are TRBV4-2 and TRBJ1-1; D not resolved. Germline V gene sequence: CDR1 LGHNA, CDR2 YNFKEQ. V lost 0 bases to trimming and J lost 1 base, with 12 bases between them. This CDR3 region has 16 residues. The CDR3 DNA reads as TGTGCCAGCAGCCAAGAGGGGAGGTTGGAGAACACTGAAGCTTTCTTT. Protein product: CASSQEGRLENTEAFF.

The chain recombines TRBV28 with TRBJ1-6, with TRBD1 matching over 9 bases. From germline, CDR1 is MDHEN and CDR2 SYDVKM. Losses at the gene ends were 5 bases for V and 8 bases for J; bases not matched to a gene: 4. The CDR3 loop spans 14 amino acids. The DNA of the CDR3 is TGTGCCAGCAGTAAATGGACAGGGGATTCACCCCTCCACTTT. Translating gives CASSKWTGDSPLHF.

The chain combines TRBV7-9 with TRBJ2-5; TRBD1 might be the D (7 bases). The V gene lost 5 bases and the J gene lost 0 bases, with 19 bases spanning the gap. The CDR3 covers 17 residues. Germline CDR1 is SEHNR and CDR2 is FQNEAQ (reference sequence). In nucleotides, the CDR3 is TGTGCCAGCAGCCCAGGGGGGACAGAGGGGAACCAAGAGACCCAGTACTTC. This codes for CASSPGGTEGNQETQYF.